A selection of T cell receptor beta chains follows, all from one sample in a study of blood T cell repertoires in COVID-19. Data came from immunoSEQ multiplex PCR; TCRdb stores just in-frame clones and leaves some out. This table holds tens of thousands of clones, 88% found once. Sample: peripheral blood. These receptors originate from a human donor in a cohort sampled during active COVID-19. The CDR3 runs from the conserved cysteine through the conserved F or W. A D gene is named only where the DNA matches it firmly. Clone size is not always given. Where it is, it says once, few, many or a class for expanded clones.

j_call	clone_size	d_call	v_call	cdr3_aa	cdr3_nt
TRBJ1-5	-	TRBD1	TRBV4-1	CASSQTEGALNQPQHF	TGCGCCAGCAGCCAAACGGAGGGGGCCCTGAATCAGCCCCAGCATTTT
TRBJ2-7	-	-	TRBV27	CASSFAGGAYEQYF	TGTGCCAGCAGTTTCGCCGGGGGAGCCTACGAGCAGTACTTC
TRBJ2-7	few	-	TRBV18	CASSPGDRVQYF	TGTGCCAGCTCACCGGGAGATCGGGTGCAGTACTTC
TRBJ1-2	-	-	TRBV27	CASSLPGGGYTF	TGTGCCAGCAGTTTACCGGGGGGGGGCTACACCTTC
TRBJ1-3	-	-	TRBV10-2	CASSERRGFSGNTIYF	TGCGCCAGCAGTGAGAGGAGGGGATTCTCTGGAAACACCATATATTTT
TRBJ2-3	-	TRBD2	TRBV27	CASSDSSGIRTDTQYF	TGTGCCAGCAGCGACTCCAGCGGGATAAGGACAGATACGCAGTATTTT
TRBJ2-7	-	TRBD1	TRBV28	CASSFRQGAYEQYF	TGTGCCAGCAGTTTCAGACAGGGCGCCTACGAGCAGTACTTC
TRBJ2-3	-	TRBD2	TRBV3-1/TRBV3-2	CASSQVLAGADTQYF	TGTGCCAGCAGCCAAGTATTAGCGGGAGCAGATACGCAGTATTTT
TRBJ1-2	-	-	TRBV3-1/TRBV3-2	CACGDPGYGYTF	TGTGCCTGCGGTGACCCTGGCTATGGCTACACCTTC
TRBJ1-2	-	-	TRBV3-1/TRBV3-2	CASSQGPRGEGYGYTF	TGTGCCAGCAGCCAAGGCCCTCGGGGGGAAGGGTATGGCTACACCTTC
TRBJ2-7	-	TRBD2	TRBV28	CASSQSGRAYEQYF	TGTGCCAGCAGCCAAAGCGGGAGGGCCTACGAGCAGTACTTC
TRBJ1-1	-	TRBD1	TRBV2	CASSGSRTGLEAFF	TGTGCCAGCAGTGGGAGCCGGACAGGGCTTGAAGCTTTCTTT
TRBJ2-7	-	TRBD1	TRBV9	CASSAGTGSSYEQYF	TGTGCCAGCAGCGCCGGGACAGGGAGCTCCTACGAGCAGTACTTC
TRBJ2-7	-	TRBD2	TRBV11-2	CASSLELAENYEQYF	TGTGCCAGCAGCTTAGAACTAGCGGAAAACTACGAGCAGTACTTC
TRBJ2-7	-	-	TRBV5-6	CASSPWRGPSGEQYF	TGTGCCAGCAGTCCGTGGCGGGGGCCTTCGGGGGAGCAGTACTTC
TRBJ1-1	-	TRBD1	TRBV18	CASSPLDRDTEAFF	TGTGCCAGCTCACCCTTGGACAGGGACACTGAAGCTTTCTTT
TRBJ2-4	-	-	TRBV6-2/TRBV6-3	CASSYARDIQYF	TGTGCCAGCAGTTACGCCCGGGACATTCAGTACTTC
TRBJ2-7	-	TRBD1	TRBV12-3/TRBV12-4	CASSTGQNYEQYF	TGTGCCAGCAGTACGGGACAGAACTACGAGCAGTACTTC
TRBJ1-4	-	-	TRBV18	CASSPREGGKLFF	TGTGCCAGCTCACCACGGGAGGGAGGAAAACTGTTTTTT
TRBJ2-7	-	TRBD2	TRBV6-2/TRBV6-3	CASSLVAGAWSYEQYF	TGTGCCAGCAGTTTGGTTGCGGGAGCTTGGTCCTACGAGCAGTACTTC
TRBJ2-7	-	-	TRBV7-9	CASSFGPSYEQYF	TGTGCCAGCAGCTTTGGGCCATCCTACGAGCAGTACTTC
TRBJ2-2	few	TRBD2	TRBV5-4	CASSLPREGPGELFF	TGTGCCAGCAGCTTGCCGCGGGAGGGTCCCGGGGAGCTGTTTTTT
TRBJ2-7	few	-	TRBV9	CASSVGQEMPYEQYF	TGTGCCAGCAGCGTAGGACAGGAGATGCCTTACGAGCAGTACTTC
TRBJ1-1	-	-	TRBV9	CASSVDLANTEAFF	TGTGCCAGCAGCGTAGATCTAGCGAACACTGAAGCTTTCTTT
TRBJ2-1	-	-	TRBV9	CASSVGQTEQFF	TGTGCCAGCAGCGTAGGACAGACAGAGCAGTTCTTC
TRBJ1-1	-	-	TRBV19	CASSIDSGLNTEAFF	TGTGCCAGTAGTATAGATTCGGGATTGAACACTGAAGCTTTCTTT
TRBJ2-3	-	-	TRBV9	CASSVGQGLFTDTQYF	TGTGCCAGCAGCGTAGGTCAGGGGCTGTTCACAGATACGCAGTATTTT
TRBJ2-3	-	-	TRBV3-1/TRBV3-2	CASSQASGQYF	TGTGCCAGCAGCCAAGCTTCGGGGCAGTATTTT
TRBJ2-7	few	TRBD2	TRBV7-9	CASSGTSGSIEQYF	TGTGCCAGCAGCGGGACTAGCGGGAGCATTGAGCAGTACTTC
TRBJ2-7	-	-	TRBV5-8	CASSLDGQYF	TGTGCCAGCAGCTTGGACGGGCAGTACTTC
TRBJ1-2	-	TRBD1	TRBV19	CASSPDRANYGYTF	TGTGCCAGTAGTCCCGACAGGGCTAACTATGGCTACACCTTC
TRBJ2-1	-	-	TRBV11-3	CASSPRPRQFF	TGTGCCAGCAGCCCCAGGCCTCGGCAGTTCTTC
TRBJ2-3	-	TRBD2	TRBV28	CASSLAGGHTDTQYF	TGTGCCAGCAGTTTAGCGGGAGGGCACACAGATACGCAGTATTTT
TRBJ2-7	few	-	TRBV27	CASSLGLASYEQYF	TGTGCCAGCAGTCTGGGACTGGCATCCTACGAGCAGTACTTC
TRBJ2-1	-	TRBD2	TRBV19	CASSLREGMYNEQFF	TGTGCCAGTAGCTTGCGGGAGGGGATGTACAATGAGCAGTTCTTC
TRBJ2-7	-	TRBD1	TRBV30	CAWSTTNTDRGGHEQYF	TGTGCCTGGAGTACCACGAACACGGACAGGGGAGGCCACGAGCAGTACTTC
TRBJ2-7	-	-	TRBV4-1	CASSQVSWGDRSYEQYF	TGCGCCAGCAGCCAAGTGTCATGGGGGGACCGCTCCTACGAGCAGTACTTC
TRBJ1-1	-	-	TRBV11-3	CASSLGPVMNTEAFF	TGTGCCAGCAGCTTAGGTCCAGTAATGAACACTGAAGCTTTCTTT
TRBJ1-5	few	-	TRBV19	CASSHSDRGNQPQHF	TGTGCCAGTAGCCACTCGGATCGGGGGAATCAGCCCCAGCATTTT